One sample yielded the 27 T cell receptor beta chains listed below, sequenced in a study of T-cell reconstitution after alpha-beta-depleted transplantation in children (dated by TCRdb to 2016 to 2018). Sample treatment or condition, as interpreted from the label and publication: allogeneic hematopoietic cell transplantation with graft depleted of TCRalphabeta T cells and CD19 B cells. Library preparation was by PCR. The instrument given in TCRdb is Illumina HiSeq 2500. Molecular barcoding was employed in the preparation of TCR libraries, with unique molecular identifiers being used to normalize TCRbeta repertoire quantification. TCRdb ran its own pipeline on the public reads, namely fastp trimming at Q25 and MiXCR clone calling, and kept in-frame beta chains. Duplicate CDR3 protein sequences are folded into a single record with the most common DNA and genes. In all, the sample holds 440,000 or so distinct CDR3 sequences, and about 40% of those were seen once. The ten most abundant clones make up 27% of the sample.

Sequenced material: PBMCs, taken before TCRalphabeta/CD19-depleted stem cell transplant. These receptors came from a girl aged 2 to 10 with aplastic anemia, due to receive a stem cell transplant.

The table lists this clonotype with a count of one. The chain carries TRBV10-1 and TRBJ2-5, with D possibly being TRBD1 or TRBD2 (7 bases each). Deletions cut 0 bases from V and 4 bases from J, with 18 bases between. CDR1 and CDR2 from the germline V gene are WNHNN and SYGVQD (reference sequence). The CDR3 consists of 17 residues. The DNA of the CDR3 is TGCGCCAGCAGTGAGTCGGCTAGCGGACAGGACGGAGAGACCCAGTACTTC. The encoded protein is CASSESASGQDGETQYF.

The sample holds a few counts of this clonotype. V usage is TRBV19 and J usage is TRBJ2-2; TRBD1 matches 10 bases. This CDR3 contains 19 residues. Germline V gives CDR1 LNHDA, CDR2 SQIVND (reference sequence). Trimming cost V 3 bases and J 7 bases; bases outside gene matches: 17. As DNA, the CDR3 is TGTGCCAGTAGTATGGTTCGTGACGGGACAGGGGCCTACCACGGGGAGCTGTTTTTT. Translation: CASSMVRDGTGAYHGELFF.

This clonotype occurred many times. Germline is not matched at one junction end, which may reflect a read error. V and J are TRBV5-1 and TRBJ2-5, with D perhaps TRBD2 (5 bases). Germline V gene data show CDR1 as SGHRS and CDR2 as YFSETQ. The CDR3 is 12 amino acids. In nucleotides, the CDR3 is TGTGCCAGCAGTTTAGCGTTGGAGACCCAGTACTTC. Protein sequence: CASSLALETQYF.

Regarding this clonotype: A much larger clone differs from this one at a single base, so this may be a read error. The V call is TRBV14, the J call TRBJ2-1; D uncertain. Trimming cost V 1 base and J 8 bases, with 9 bases left between them. In germline, CDR1 is SGHDN, CDR2 FVKESK. The CDR3 spans 13 residues. The CDR3 loop reads CASSQVLKDEQFF. DNA for the CDR3: TGTGCCAGCAGCCAAGTCCTGAAGGATGAGCAGTTCTTC.

This clonotype appeared many times. The chain joins TRBV6-1 to TRBJ1-1; D gene uncertain. The V end was cut by 6 bases, the J end by 0 bases, with 8 bases between. Germline CDR1 MNHNS, CDR2 SASEGT. The CDR3 loop spans 13 amino acids. CDR3 protein: CASRVQMNTEAFF. CDR3 DNA: TGTGCCAGCAGGGTACAGATGAACACTGAAGCTTTCTTT.

The chain couples TRBV20-1 to TRBJ2-3; maybe TRBD1 (6 bases). The germline V gene encodes CDR1 DFQATT and CDR2 SNEGSKA (reference sequence). V gave up 3 bases and J gave up 4 bases, with 14 bases separating them. This CDR3 is 14 amino acids long. CDR3 coding DNA: TGCAGTGCTAGGGACAGTCCGTGGGCAGATACGCAGTATTTT. Residues: CSARDSPWADTQYF.

This chain connects TRBV6-5 to TRBJ2-3; D possibly corresponds to TRBD2 (6 bases). This CDR3 is built from 15 residues. The V end was cut by 2 bases, the J end by 4 bases, with 13 bases between. CDR1 and CDR2 from the germline V gene are MNHEY and SVGAGI. The CDR3 region has the DNA TGTGCCAGCAGTTACCGGGGGATGTGGTCAGATACGCAGTATTTT. Translation: CASSYRGMWSDTQYF.

This clonotype was observed many times. The gene calls are TRBV5-6 and TRBJ2-1; TRBD2 matches 8 bases. Germline assignment: CDR1 SGHDT and CDR2 YYEEEE. The trim removed 3 bases at V and 4 bases at J, leaving 9 bases unmatched. The CDR3 sequence is 16 residues long. The DNA for the CDR3 is TGTGCCAGCAGCTCGGGGAGAGGGACTAGTTACAATGAGCAGTTCTTC. Amino acids: CASSSGRGTSYNEQFF.

The rearrangement uses TRBV20-1 and TRBJ2-5, with 7 nucleotides matching TRBD2. With 1 base clipped from V and 0 bases from J, the junction kept 11 bases outside the gene matches. The CDR3 is 17 residues long. Germline values: CDR1 DFQATT, CDR2 SNEGSKA (reference sequence). This CDR3 reads CSARVIPRLADQETQYF. In DNA form, the CDR3 reads TGCAGTGCTAGAGTTATACCGCGTCTAGCGGACCAAGAGACCCAGTACTTC.

CDR3 region: CASSDVAGLAGFGYEQYF. For the CDR3, the DNA is TGTGCCAGCAGTGACGTGGCGGGACTAGCGGGATTCGGCTACGAGCAGTACTTC. The chain has TRBV2 and TRBJ2-7, with 13 bases matching TRBD2. Germline lookup yields CDR1 SNHLY and CDR2 FYNNEI. The CDR3 covers 18 residues. Trimming removed 3 bases from V and 3 bases from J; junction bases left unmatched: 11.

This clonotype was counted a few times. A clone one base away is much larger, so this may be a read error. This chain links TRBV28 with TRBJ1-5, with D unresolved. The CDR3 totals 11 residues. Germline V gene lookup returns CDR1 MDHEN and CDR2 SYDVKM. V dropped 4 bases and J dropped 4 bases, with 2 bases sitting between them. CDR3 amino acids: CASSYNQPQHF. The CDR3 DNA follows: TGTGCCAGCAGTTATAATCAGCCCCAGCATTTT.

This clonotype was counted ten times or more. The CDR3 protein is CASSLVQLDTQYF. The CDR3 DNA is TGTGCCAGCAGCTTGGTTCAGCTCGATACGCAGTATTTT. The chain is built from TRBV7-9 and TRBJ2-3; D ambiguous. In germline, CDR1 is SEHNR, CDR2 FQNEAQ (reference sequence). V was clipped by 3 bases and J by 6 bases, with 10 bases between them. This CDR3 has 13 residues.

This clonotype has a count of ten or more. The J gene is TRBJ2-5, the V gene TRBV7-9; 15 positions match TRBD2. The CDR3 is 16 amino acids. J gave up 4 bases and V 4 bases, and 4 bases lay outside the gene matches. Germline CDR1 SEHNR, CDR2 FQNEAQ (reference sequence). CDR3 loop: CASSSGLAGGPETQYF. CDR3 nucleotides: TGTGCCAGCAGCTCGGGACTAGCGGGAGGACCAGAGACCCAGTACTTC.

The chain has TRBV27 and TRBJ2-5; 15 bases map to TRBD2. Germline values: CDR1 MNHEY, CDR2 SMNVEV (reference sequence). Trimming cost V 5 bases and J 5 bases; bases outside gene matches: 6. There are 16 residues in the CDR3. This CDR3 reads CASSGLAGGPEETQYF. DNA for the CDR3: TGTGCCAGCAGTGGACTAGCGGGAGGGCCGGAGGAGACCCAGTACTTC.

This clonotype was detected a few times. The chain uses TRBV19 and TRBJ2-1, with D possibly called TRBD1 or TRBD2 (6 bases each). The germline gives CDR1 LNHDA, CDR2 SQIVND (reference sequence). There are 21 residues in the CDR3. Trimming left V 1 base short and J 4 bases short, with 29 bases between. This chain's CDR3 is CASSIGARGDFASRLYNEQFF. The CDR3, as DNA: TGTGCCAGTAGTATAGGGGCTAGGGGGGACTTTGCGTCCAGACTTTACAATGAGCAGTTCTTC. Full variable domain (outside the CDR3, taken from reference TRBV19 and TRBJ2-1): DGGITQSPKYLFRKEGQNVTLSCEQNLNHDAMYWYRQDPGQGLRLIYYSQIVNDFQKGDIAEGYSVSREKKESFPLTVTSAQKNPTAFYLCASSIGARGDFASRLYNEQFFGPGTRLTVL.

The CDR3 nucleotides are TGTGCCAGCGGTCAGACAGGTTCCTCTGGGGCCAACGTCCTGACTTTC. Translated, it gives CASGQTGSSGANVLTF. The J gene is TRBJ2-6, the V gene TRBV7-9, with a weak D call TRBD1 (6 bases). CDR3 length equals 16 residues. Germline CDR1 and CDR2: SEHNR and FQNEAQ (reference sequence). V lost 8 bases and J lost 0, with 14 bases in between. Looking up the rest from reference TRBV7-9 and TRBJ2-6 gives the full variable domain: DTGVSQNPRHKITKRGQNVTFRCDPISEHNRLYWYRQTLGQGPEFLTYFQNEAQLEKSRLLSDRFSAERPKGSFSTLEIQRTEQGDSAMYLCASGQTGSSGANVLTFGAGSRLTVL.

In this sample, this clonotype turned up once. This chain links TRBV20-1 with TRBJ2-7; D not resolved. CDR1 DFQATT and CDR2 SNEGSKA come from the germline V gene (reference sequence). V dropped 7 bases and J dropped 1 base, with 5 bases sitting between them. The CDR3 runs 10 residues. Written as DNA, the CDR3 is TGCAGTGTTCAATCCTACGAGCAGTACTTC. It codes for CSVQSYEQYF.

Concerning this clonotype itself: One junction end disagrees with the germline gene, perhaps due to a read error. The chain carries TRBV7-9 and TRBJ1-4; 7 nucleotides agree with TRBD1. Germline CDR1 reads SEHNR; CDR2 reads FQNEAQ (reference sequence). This CDR3 has 16 residues. The CDR3 nucleotides read TGTGCCAGCAGTCTGGATGGACAGGCGATTAATGAAAAACTGTCTTTT. Protein sequence: CASSLDGQAINEKLSF.

The chain joins TRBV6-5 to TRBJ1-2; possibly TRBD1 for D (6 bases). Trimming took off 0 bases at V and 0 bases at J, with 11 bases between the two ends. The germline V gene has CDR1 MNHEY and CDR2 SVGAGI. This CDR3 comprises 16 residues. In nucleotides, the CDR3 is TGTGCCAGCAGTTACTCGAGTAGGGGGGCTAACTATGGCTACACCTTC. Translating it yields CASSYSSRGANYGYTF.

V gene TRBV20-1 combines with J gene TRBJ1-2; perhaps TRBD1 as D (6 bases). Germline CDR1 reads DFQATT; CDR2 reads SNEGSKA (reference sequence). The CDR3 runs 13 residues. The ends were cut back, 7 bases at V and 4 bases at J, with 16 bases in the middle. CDR3 in DNA: TGCAGTGTTTCTCCGGGGGCAGTCTATGGCTACACCTTC. Protein sequence: CSVSPGAVYGYTF.

The chain uses TRBV7-9 and TRBJ2-3, with D hard to call. Per germline, CDR1 SEHNR and CDR2 FQNEAQ (reference sequence). V was clipped by 2 bases and J by 10 bases, with 10 bases between them. The CDR3 has 12 residues. The CDR3 loop is CASSLKSEAQYF. In nucleotides, the CDR3 is TGTGCCAGCAGCTTAAAGTCAGAGGCGCAGTATTTT.

In this sample, this clonotype turned up a few times. The chain couples TRBV20-1 to TRBJ1-2, with 7 bases identical to TRBD1. Unmatched junction bases numbered 8, after V lost 2 bases and J lost 8 bases. The CDR3 length is 13 residues. Germline CDR1 is DFQATT and CDR2 is SNEGSKA (reference sequence). This CDR3 is CSARFDRVIGYTF. The CDR3, as DNA: TGCAGTGCTAGATTTGACAGGGTGATAGGCTACACCTTC.

This sequence joins TRBV12-3 or TRBV12-4 and TRBJ1-1; no firm D call. CDR3 length: 13 amino acids. V was cut by 10 bases and J by 0 bases, with 12 bases left in between. CDR3 loop: CATSGYMNTEAFF. The CDR3, as DNA: TGTGCCACCTCGGGGTACATGAACACTGAAGCTTTCTTT.

This sequence joins TRBV28 and TRBJ2-5; unclear D gene. The CDR3 extends over 15 amino acids. V was clipped by 6 bases and J by 4 bases, with 18 bases between them. The germline V gene encodes CDR1 MDHEN and CDR2 SYDVKM. CDR3 bases: TGTGCCAGCAGCCCCCGCGGAGTACCAGGAGAGACCCAGTACTTC. It specifies CASSPRGVPGETQYF.

This clonotype was seen a single time. The chain employs TRBV7-3 and TRBJ2-1; a weak D match, TRBD1 (6 bases). With 1 base removed from V and 0 bases from J, the gap between germline ends came to 10 bases. CDR1 is SGHTA, CDR2 FQGTGA, per germline. There are 16 residues in the CDR3. As DNA, the CDR3 is TGTGCCAGCAGCTTAAAGATAGGGGGCTCCTACAATGAGCAGTTCTTC. Amino acid sequence: CASSLKIGGSYNEQFF.

This clonotype occurred many times. The chain is built from TRBV7-2 and TRBJ2-4; 7 bases align to TRBD2. Germline CDR1 SGHTA, CDR2 FQGNSA. V gave up 0 bases and J gave up 6 bases; unmatched junction bases: 5. This CDR3 has 15 residues. This CDR3 reads CASSLAGGAVNIQYF. CDR3 nucleotide sequence: TGTGCCAGCAGCTTAGCGGGAGGGGCCGTAAACATTCAGTACTTC.

This clonotype was counted between two and nine times. The genes are TRBV20-1 and TRBJ2-7, with D possibly matching TRBD2 (6 bases). This CDR3 has 13 residues. Germline V lookup: CDR1 DFQATT, CDR2 SNEGSKA (reference sequence). Trimming left V 5 bases short and J 2 bases short, with 13 bases between. In nucleotides, the CDR3 is TGCAGTGCTGACGGGGGAGGCGCCTACGAGCAGTACTTC. As protein: CSADGGGAYEQYF.